These T cell receptor beta chains were read from a single sample in a study of T cell responses to AZD1222 COVID-19 vaccine. Assay: immunoSEQ multiplex PCR; the TCRdb copy retains only in-frame clones and omits some. The sample includes about 190,000 clones, just over 90% of them seen just once. The specimen was peripheral blood, collected 28 days after the second dose of the MenACWY control vaccine. The receptors were gathered from an adult who received the MenACWY meningococcal vaccine as a control. Each CDR3 is given with its conserved first and last residue. The D gene is left open where the match is weak. Some rows mark clone size as missing; the rest say once, few, many or name a class of expanded clone.

CDR3 protein: CASSPRRGYEQFF
CDR3 DNA: TGCGCCAGCAGCCCCAGGCGGGGCTATGAGCAGTTCTTC
J gene: TRBJ2-1
D gene: NA
V gene: TRBV4-3
clone size: NA

CDR3 protein: CASSGGGLADSYNEQFF
CDR3 DNA: TGTGCCAGCAGCGGTGGTGGACTAGCGGACTCCTACAATGAGCAGTTCTTC
J gene: TRBJ2-1
D gene: TRBD2
V gene: TRBV9
clone size: NA

CDR3 protein: CASSPPGMNTEAFF
CDR3 DNA: TGTGCCAGCAGTCCCCCCGGGATGAACACTGAAGCTTTCTTT
J gene: TRBJ1-1
D gene: NA
V gene: TRBV27
clone size: NA

CDR3 protein: CASSSPDRGRGELFF
CDR3 DNA: TGTGCCAGCAGCTCTCCGGACAGGGGTCGCGGGGAGCTGTTTTTT
J gene: TRBJ2-2
D gene: TRBD1
V gene: TRBV7-6
clone size: once

CDR3 protein: CASSLGTGGREQYF
CDR3 DNA: TGTGCCAGCAGCTTAGGAACAGGGGGTCGCGAGCAGTACTTC
J gene: TRBJ2-7
D gene: TRBD1
V gene: TRBV11-3
clone size: NA

CDR3 protein: CAIRAASGNTIYF
CDR3 DNA: TGTGCCATCAGAGCGGCCTCTGGAAACACCATATATTTT
J gene: TRBJ1-3
D gene: NA
V gene: TRBV10-3
clone size: NA

CDR3 protein: CASSLGQGAYNEQFF
CDR3 DNA: TGTGCCAGCAGCTTGGGACAGGGCGCCTACAATGAGCAGTTCTTC
J gene: TRBJ2-1
D gene: TRBD1
V gene: TRBV5-8
clone size: NA

CDR3 protein: CASSVAVETLYGYTF
CDR3 DNA: TGTGCCAGCAGCGTAGCTGTGGAAACCCTCTATGGCTACACCTTC
J gene: TRBJ1-2
D gene: NA
V gene: TRBV9
clone size: NA

CDR3 protein: CATLGRSTDTQYF
CDR3 DNA: TGTGCCACCTTGGGGAGGAGCACAGATACGCAGTATTTT
J gene: TRBJ2-3
D gene: NA
V gene: TRBV6-5
clone size: NA

CDR3 protein: CASGPYTRDSDYEQYF
CDR3 DNA: TGTGCTAGTGGTCCATACACCCGGGACAGTGACTACGAGCAGTACTTC
J gene: TRBJ2-7
D gene: TRBD1
V gene: TRBV12-5
clone size: NA

CDR3 protein: CASSPRDRGNYGYTF
CDR3 DNA: TGTGCCAGCAGCCCCCGGGACAGGGGAAACTATGGCTACACCTTC
J gene: TRBJ1-2
D gene: TRBD1
V gene: TRBV25-1
clone size: NA

CDR3 protein: CASSWGDQNTEAFF
CDR3 DNA: TGCGCCAGCAGTTGGGGGGATCAGAACACTGAAGCTTTCTTT
J gene: TRBJ1-1
D gene: NA
V gene: TRBV10-2
clone size: NA

CDR3 protein: CASSIRVGQGVGTGELFF
CDR3 DNA: TGTGCCAGTAGTATAAGGGTGGGACAGGGTGTTGGGACCGGGGAGCTGTTTTTT
J gene: TRBJ2-2
D gene: TRBD1
V gene: TRBV19
clone size: NA

CDR3 protein: CASSTKKRESGNEQFF
CDR3 DNA: TGTGCCAGCAGTACAAAAAAGCGGGAGTCGGGCAATGAGCAGTTCTTC
J gene: TRBJ2-1
D gene: TRBD2
V gene: TRBV28
clone size: once